The source of this TCR beta chain is a study of shared clonotypes between healthy human individuals. Study-level information: Per donor, CD8 memory used one plate, CD8 naive used two, CD4 memory used three and CD4 naive used three.

The CDR3 has 18 residues. Germline values: CDR1 SGHTA, CDR2 FQGTGA. The V gene end was trimmed by 5 bases and the J gene end by 0 bases; junction bases not matched to a gene: 10. Assay execution proceeded at the deep level. The method was immunoSEQ multiplex PCR; TCRdb's version includes in-frame clones alone and lacks a portion of them. The sample lists fewer than 1.6 million clones; approximately 98.5% were seen once. There were no recent acute infections or vaccinations among the donors, who were healthy HIV-negative adults. This receptor was taken from a man aged 25-45 years in good health. The V and J genes are TRBV7-3 and TRBJ2-3; 11 bases map to TRBD2. The sequencing sample was made of naive CD4+ T cells sorted from blood. Specified subset: CD45RA+ positively selected. Written as DNA, the CDR3 is TGTGCCAGCAGCCCGGGACTAGCGGCGCTACCTAGCACAGATACGCAGTATTTT. Translated: CASSPGLAALPSTDTQYF.